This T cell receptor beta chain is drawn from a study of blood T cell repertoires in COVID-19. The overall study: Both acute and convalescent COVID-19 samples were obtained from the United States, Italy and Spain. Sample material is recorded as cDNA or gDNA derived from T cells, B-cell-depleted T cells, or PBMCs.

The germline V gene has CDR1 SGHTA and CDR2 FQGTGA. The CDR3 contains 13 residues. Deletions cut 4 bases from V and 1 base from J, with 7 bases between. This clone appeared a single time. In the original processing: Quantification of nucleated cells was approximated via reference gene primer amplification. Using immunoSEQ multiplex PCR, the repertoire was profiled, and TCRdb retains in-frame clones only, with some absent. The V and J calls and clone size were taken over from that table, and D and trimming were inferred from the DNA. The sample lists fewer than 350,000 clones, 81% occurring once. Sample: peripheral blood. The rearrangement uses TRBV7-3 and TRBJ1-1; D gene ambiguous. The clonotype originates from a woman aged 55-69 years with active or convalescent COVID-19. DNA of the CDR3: TGTGCCAGCAGCTCTTCAGGGAACACTGAAGCTTTCTTT. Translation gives CASSSSGNTEAFF.